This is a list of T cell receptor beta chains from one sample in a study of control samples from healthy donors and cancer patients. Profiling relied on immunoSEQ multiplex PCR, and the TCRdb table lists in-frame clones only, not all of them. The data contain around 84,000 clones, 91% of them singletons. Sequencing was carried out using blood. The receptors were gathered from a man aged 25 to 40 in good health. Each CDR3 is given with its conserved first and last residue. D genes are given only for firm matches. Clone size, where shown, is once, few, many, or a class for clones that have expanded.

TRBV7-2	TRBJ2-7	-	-	TGTGCCAGCAGCTTAGAGGTCTGGGGGCGGTACGAGCAGTACTTC	CASSLEVWGRYEQYF
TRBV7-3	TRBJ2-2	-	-	TGTGCCAGCAGCCCCAATGCAGGGGTGGACACCGGGGAGCTGTTTTTT	CASSPNAGVDTGELFF
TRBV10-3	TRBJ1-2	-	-	TGTGCCACGCATCCTGAGGGGGTCGGGGGCTACACCTTC	CATHPEGVGGYTF
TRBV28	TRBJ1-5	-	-	TGTGCCAGCAGTGAACCGGACGGGGACTTTGGCAATCAGCCCCAGCATTTT	CASSEPDGDFGNQPQHF
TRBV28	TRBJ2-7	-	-	TGTGCCAGCAAGCGGTCCCCCTACGAGCAGTACTTC	CASKRSPYEQYF
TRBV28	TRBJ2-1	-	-	TGTGCCAGCAGTCCGAAGCGGTTCTCCTACAATGAGCAGTTCTTC	CASSPKRFSYNEQFF
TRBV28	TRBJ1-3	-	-	TGTGCCAGCAGCCCGACATCGGTCGGGAACACCATATATTTT	CASSPTSVGNTIYF
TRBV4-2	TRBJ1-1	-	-	TGTGCCAGCAGCCAAGGACTGGCAGATAAAGCTTTCTTT	CASSQGLADKAFF
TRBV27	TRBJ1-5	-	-	TGTGCCAGCTCAAACCGGGAACGGATGTTTCCCCAGCATTTT	CASSNRERMFPQHF
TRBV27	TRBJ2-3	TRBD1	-	TGTGCCAGCAGTCACAGGGGTGCCGATACGCAGTATTTT	CASSHRGADTQYF
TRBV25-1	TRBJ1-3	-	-	TGTGCCAGCAGTGAATATTTCGAGGAGGATCGCGGTGGAAACACCATATATTTT	CASSEYFEEDRGGNTIYF
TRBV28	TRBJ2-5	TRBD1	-	TGTGCCAGCAGTCGCGCGACAGGGTTAAACCAAGAGACCCAGTACTTC	CASSRATGLNQETQYF
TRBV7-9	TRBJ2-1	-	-	TGTGCCAGCAGCTTAGAGGGCTCACGGAGCTCCTACAATGAGCAGTTCTTC	CASSLEGSRSSYNEQFF
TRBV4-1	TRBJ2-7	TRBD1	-	TGCGCCAGCAGCCGAACGACAGGGGACCCCTACGAGCAGTACTTC	CASSRTTGDPYEQYF
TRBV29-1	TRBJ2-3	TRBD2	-	TGCAGCGTCAGACTAGCGGGACGCACAGATACGCAGTATTTT	CSVRLAGRTDTQYF
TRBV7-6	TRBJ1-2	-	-	TGTGCCAGCAGCCCGAAGTTGGGGGAACACTATGGCTACACCTTC	CASSPKLGEHYGYTF
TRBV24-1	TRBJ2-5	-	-	TGTGCCACCAGTGATTCCTCGACAGGCCAAGAGACCCAGTACTTC	CATSDSSTGQETQYF
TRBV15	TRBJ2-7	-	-	TGTGCCACCTTCGGCGGGACCTTGCCGAGCGAGCAGTACTTC	CATFGGTLPSEQYF
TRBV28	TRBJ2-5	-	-	TGTGCCAGCAGTACCCCTACCTTGGGGCAAGAGACCCAGTACTTC	CASSTPTLGQETQYF
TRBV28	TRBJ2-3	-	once	TGTGCCAGCAACCGACTCGGGGGGCCAAACACAGATACGCAGTATTTT	CASNRLGGPNTDTQYF
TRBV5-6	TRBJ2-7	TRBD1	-	TGTGCCAGCAGCTTGGGGGACAGAGAATACGAGCAGTACTTC	CASSLGDREYEQYF
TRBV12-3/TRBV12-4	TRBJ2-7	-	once	TGTGTCTCCGGGACTTCCTCCTACGAGCAGTACTTC	CVSGTSSYEQYF
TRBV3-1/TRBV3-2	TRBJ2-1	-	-	TGTGCCAGCAGCCAAGCGGGCAATGAGCAGTTCTTC	CASSQAGNEQFF
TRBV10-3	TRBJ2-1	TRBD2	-	TGTGCCATCAGTGAGTCGAAACCTAGCGGGATGGTATACAATGAGCAGTTCTTC	CAISESKPSGMVYNEQFF
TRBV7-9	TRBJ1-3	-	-	TGTGCCAGCAGCTTAGGAACCTTTGCGGCCCTACCCACTGGAAACACCATATATTTT	CASSLGTFAALPTGNTIYF
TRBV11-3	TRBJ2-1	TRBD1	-	TGTGCCAGCAGCGAACGGGACAGACCCTACAATGAGCAGTTCTTC	CASSERDRPYNEQFF
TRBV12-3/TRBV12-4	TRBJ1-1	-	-	TGTGCCAGCAGTGTATCGGGCACTGAAGCTTTCTTT	CASSVSGTEAFF
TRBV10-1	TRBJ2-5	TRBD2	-	TGCGCCAGCAGTCCCGGGAGGACACGGGAGACCCAGTACTTC	CASSPGRTRETQYF
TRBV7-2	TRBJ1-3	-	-	TGTGCCAGCAGCGAGGGAAACACCATATATTTT	CASSEGNTIYF
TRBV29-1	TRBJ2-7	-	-	TGCAGCGTTGAAGATGACACAGAGTACGAGCAGTACTTC	CSVEDDTEYEQYF
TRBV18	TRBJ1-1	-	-	TGTGCCAGCTCAGCACGGGAGGTCACTGAAGCTTTCTTT	CASSAREVTEAFF
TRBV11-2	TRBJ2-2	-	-	TGTGCCAGCAGCTTGAGGATCGTGATCACCGGGGAGCTGTTTTTT	CASSLRIVITGELFF
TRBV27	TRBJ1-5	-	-	TGTGCCAGCAGTTTAATGATGGGCAATCAGCCCCAGCATTTT	CASSLMMGNQPQHF
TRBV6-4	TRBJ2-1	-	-	TGTGCCAGCAGTGACCCTTTTTTCGTCAACCCCTTTGACAATGAGCAGTTCTTC	CASSDPFFVNPFDNEQFF
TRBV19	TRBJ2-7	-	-	TGTGCCAGTAGCCCAGGGGGGGAGCAGTACTTC	CASSPGGEQYF
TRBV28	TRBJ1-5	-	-	TGTGCCAGCAGTTTCGGAGTTCAGCCCCAGCATTTT	CASSFGVQPQHF
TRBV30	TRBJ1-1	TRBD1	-	TGTGCCTCCGACAGGGGGAACACTGAAGCTTTCTTT	CASDRGNTEAFF
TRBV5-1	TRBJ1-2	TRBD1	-	TGCGCCAGCAGCTCGATGACAGGGCAGGGCTACACCTTC	CASSSMTGQGYTF
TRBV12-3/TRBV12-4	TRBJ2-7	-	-	TGTGCCAGCAGTTTAAAAGGGGGCTACGAGCAGTACTTC	CASSLKGGYEQYF
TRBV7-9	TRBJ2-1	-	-	TGTGCCAGCAGCTTAGGACAGCTAAACTACAATGAGCAGTTCTTC	CASSLGQLNYNEQFF
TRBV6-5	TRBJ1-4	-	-	TGTGCCAGCAGTTACGGAGGATCGGCAAAACTGTTTTTT	CASSYGGSAKLFF
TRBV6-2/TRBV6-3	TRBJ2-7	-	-	TGTGCCAGCAGTCTACAGGCCTACGAGCAGTACTTC	CASSLQAYEQYF
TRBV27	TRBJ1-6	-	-	TGTGCCAGCAGTTTATCACTTGTGGATTCACCCCTCCACTTT	CASSLSLVDSPLHF
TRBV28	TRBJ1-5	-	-	TGTGCCAGCAGTAGGACCGGGGCCTCAAATCAGCCCCAGCATTTT	CASSRTGASNQPQHF
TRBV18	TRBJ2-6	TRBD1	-	TGTGCCAGCTCCCGAGGGGGGACAGGGGCCGGGGCCAACGTCCTGACTTTC	CASSRGGTGAGANVLTF
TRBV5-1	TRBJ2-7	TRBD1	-	TGCGCCAGCAGGGCAGGGACAGGGAGCTACGAGCAGTACTTC	CASRAGTGSYEQYF
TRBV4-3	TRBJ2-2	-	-	TGCGCCAGCAGCCAAGAGTCCAATAGGGCCACGAACACCGGGGAGCTGTTTTTT	CASSQESNRATNTGELFF
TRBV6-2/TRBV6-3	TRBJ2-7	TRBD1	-	TGTGCCAGCAGTTACTACCGGGACAGGGTCTACGAGCAGTACTTC	CASSYYRDRVYEQYF
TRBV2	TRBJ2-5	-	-	TGTGCCAGCGGGGAAGAGACCCAGTACTTC	CASGEETQYF
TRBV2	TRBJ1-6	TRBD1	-	TGTGCCAGCATTCTGGACAGGGGGAATCGAAATTCACCCCTCCACTTT	CASILDRGNRNSPLHF
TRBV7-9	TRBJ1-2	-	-	TGTGCCAGCAGCCAACACGGATATGGCTACACCTTC	CASSQHGYGYTF
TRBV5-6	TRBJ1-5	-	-	TGTGCCAGCAGCTTCTTGCAGGGTAAGGAAGTCGGTCAGCCCCAGCATTTT	CASSFLQGKEVGQPQHF